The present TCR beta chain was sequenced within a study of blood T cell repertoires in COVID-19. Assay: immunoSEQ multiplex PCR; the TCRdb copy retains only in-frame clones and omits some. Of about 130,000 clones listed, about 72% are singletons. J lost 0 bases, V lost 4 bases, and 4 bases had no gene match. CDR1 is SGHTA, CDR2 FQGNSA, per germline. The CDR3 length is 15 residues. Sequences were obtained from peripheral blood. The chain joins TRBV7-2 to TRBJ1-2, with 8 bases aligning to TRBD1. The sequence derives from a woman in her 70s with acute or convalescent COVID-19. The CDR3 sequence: CASSSGQGANYGYTF. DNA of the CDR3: TGTGCCAGCAGCTCAGGACAGGGAGCTAACTATGGCTACACCTTC.